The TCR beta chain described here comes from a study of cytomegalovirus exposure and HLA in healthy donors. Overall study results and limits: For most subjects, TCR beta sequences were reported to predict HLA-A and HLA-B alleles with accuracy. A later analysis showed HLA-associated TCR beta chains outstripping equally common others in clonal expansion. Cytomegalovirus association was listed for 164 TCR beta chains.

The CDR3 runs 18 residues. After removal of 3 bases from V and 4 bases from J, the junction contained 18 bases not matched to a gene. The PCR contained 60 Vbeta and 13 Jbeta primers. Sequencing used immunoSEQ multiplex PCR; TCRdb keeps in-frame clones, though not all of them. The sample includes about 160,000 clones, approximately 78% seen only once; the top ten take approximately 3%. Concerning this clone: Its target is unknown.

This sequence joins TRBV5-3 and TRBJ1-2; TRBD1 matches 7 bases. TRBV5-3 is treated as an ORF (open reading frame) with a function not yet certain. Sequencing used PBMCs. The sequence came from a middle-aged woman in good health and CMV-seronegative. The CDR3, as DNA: TGTGCCAGAAGCTCGGACAGGTTAGGACCTTTTCTCTCCTATGGCTACACCTTC. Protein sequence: CARSSDRLGPFLSYGYTF.